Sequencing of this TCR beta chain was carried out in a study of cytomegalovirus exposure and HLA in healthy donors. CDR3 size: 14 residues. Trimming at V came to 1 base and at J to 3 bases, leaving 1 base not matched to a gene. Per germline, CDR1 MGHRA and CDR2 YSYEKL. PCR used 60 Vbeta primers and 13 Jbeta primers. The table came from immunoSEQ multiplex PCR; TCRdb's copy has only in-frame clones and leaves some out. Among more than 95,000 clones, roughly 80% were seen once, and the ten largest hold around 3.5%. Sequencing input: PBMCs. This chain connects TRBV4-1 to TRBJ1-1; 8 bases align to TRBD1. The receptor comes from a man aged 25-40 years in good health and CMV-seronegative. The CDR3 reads CASSQADRDTEAFF. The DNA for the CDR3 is TGCGCCAGCAGCCAAGCGGACAGGGACACTGAAGCTTTCTTT.